This is a list of T cell receptor beta chains from one sample in a study of T cell responses to AZD1222 COVID-19 vaccine. Measured with immunoSEQ multiplex PCR; TCRdb has only the in-frame clones, and not every one. The table has 84,000 or so clones, around 86% seen once. Here the sequenced sample was peripheral blood, taken on day 0 of AZD1222 vaccination. All receptors derive from an adult in good health. The CDR3 runs from the conserved cysteine through the conserved F or W. The D gene is left open where the match is weak. Where a row states a size, it is once, few, many or the class of an expanded clone; other rows omit it.

CASSPRGYNEQFF,TGTGCCAGCAGCCCCCGGGGATACAATGAGCAGTTCTTC,TRBJ2-1,NA,NA,TRBV3-1/TRBV3-2
CASRSNAGVGYEQYF,TGTGCCAGTAGATCGAACGCGGGAGTGGGCTACGAGCAGTACTTC,TRBJ2-7,NA,TRBD2,TRBV19
CASSTESFYTF,TGTGCCAGCAGTACCGAATCCTTCTACACCTTC,TRBJ1-2,NA,NA,TRBV6-2/TRBV6-3
CASSPLTGTGQVGGYTF,TGCGCCAGCAGCCCGCTCACCGGGACAGGGCAAGTCGGTGGCTACACCTTC,TRBJ1-2,NA,TRBD1,TRBV4-1
CASSSVLLGQPQHF,TGTGCCAGCAGCTCGGTACTGCTTGGTCAGCCCCAGCATTTT,TRBJ1-5,once,NA,TRBV3-1/TRBV3-2
CASSVALGRGNTIYF,TGTGCCAGCAGCGTAGCTTTAGGGAGGGGAAACACCATATATTTT,TRBJ1-3,NA,NA,TRBV9
CASSKGVNSYNEQFF,TGTGCCAGCAGCAAAGGGGTAAACTCCTACAATGAGCAGTTCTTC,TRBJ2-1,NA,NA,TRBV21-1
CASSAPPGGVYGYTF,TGTGCCAGCAGCGCCCCCCCAGGCGGAGTCTATGGCTACACCTTC,TRBJ1-2,NA,NA,TRBV9
CASSYLGLAGSTGELFF,TGTGCCAGCAGTTACCTCGGACTAGCGGGGAGCACCGGGGAGCTGTTTTTT,TRBJ2-2,NA,TRBD2,TRBV2
CASSLRASPGELFF,TGTGCCAGCAGCTTAAGGGCTAGCCCCGGGGAGCTGTTTTTT,TRBJ2-2,NA,NA,TRBV11-2
CATEQGARNSPLHF,TGTGCCACCGAACAGGGGGCGCGTAATTCACCCCTCCACTTT,TRBJ1-6,NA,TRBD1,TRBV28
CASRPGQVSYEQYF,TGTGCCAGCAGACCGGGACAGGTCTCCTACGAGCAGTACTTC,TRBJ2-7,NA,TRBD1,TRBV5-4
CASSILGQPQHF,TGTGCCAGTAGTATCTTGGGGCAGCCCCAGCATTTT,TRBJ1-5,few,NA,TRBV19
CASSPPQFYGYTF,TGTGCCAGCAGCCCCCCCCAGTTCTATGGCTACACCTTC,TRBJ1-2,NA,NA,TRBV6-1
CASSTGQTIIGYTF,TGTGCCAGCAGCACGGGACAGACTATTATAGGCTACACCTTC,TRBJ1-2,NA,TRBD1,TRBV5-5
CASFSGRIYEQYF,TGTGCCAGTTTTAGCGGGAGGATATACGAGCAGTACTTC,TRBJ2-7,NA,TRBD2,TRBV28
CASSLDQGFLPYGYTF,TGTGCCAGCAGCTTAGACCAGGGATTTCTTCCCTATGGCTACACCTTC,TRBJ1-2,NA,NA,TRBV13
CASSPSWTGGETQYF,TGTGCCAGCAGCCCTTCCTGGACAGGGGGAGAGACCCAGTACTTC,TRBJ2-5,NA,TRBD1,TRBV14
CASSPPRGADYEQYF,TGTGCCAGCAGTCCACCCCGGGGGGCTGACTACGAGCAGTACTTC,TRBJ2-7,NA,NA,TRBV28
CASSSETRGRAGYTF,TGTGCCAGCAGTTCAGAAACCCGGGGGCGCGCGGGCTACACCTTC,TRBJ1-2,NA,NA,TRBV6-5
CASSPSSGRPGTDTQYF,TGCGCCAGCAGCCCGTCTAGCGGGAGGCCCGGCACAGATACGCAGTATTTT,TRBJ2-3,NA,TRBD2,TRBV5-1
CASSQGIRGVTQYF,TGCGCCAGCAGCCAAGGAATTAGAGGGGTTACGCAGTATTTT,TRBJ2-3,once,NA,TRBV4-1
CASSNGNDYGYTF,TGTGCCAGTAGTAATGGAAATGACTATGGCTACACCTTC,TRBJ1-2,NA,NA,TRBV19
CSVGMGGGYEQYF,TGCAGCGTTGGGATGGGAGGGGGCTACGAGCAGTACTTC,TRBJ2-7,once,NA,TRBV29-1
CASSASSSGNTIYF,TGTGCCAGCAGTGCGTCGAGCTCTGGAAACACCATATATTTT,TRBJ1-3,once,NA,TRBV2
CASSSIAYEQYF,TGTGCCAGCAGTTCCATCGCGTACGAGCAGTACTTC,TRBJ2-7,once,NA,TRBV27
CASSLPPQGEQFF,TGCGCCAGCAGCTTGCCCCCTCAGGGTGAGCAGTTCTTC,TRBJ2-1,NA,NA,TRBV5-1
CAISRWGLSTDTQYF,TGTGCCATCAGCCGATGGGGACTTAGCACAGATACGCAGTATTTT,TRBJ2-3,NA,NA,TRBV10-3
CASSQNSGTYNEQFF,TGTGCCAGCAGCCAAAATAGCGGGACCTACAATGAGCAGTTCTTC,TRBJ2-1,NA,TRBD2,TRBV9
CASSEEGLNQPQHF,TGTGCCAGCAGTGAAGAGGGTTTAAATCAGCCCCAGCATTTT,TRBJ1-5,NA,NA,TRBV9
CASSLGTSNSPLHF,TGTGCCAGCAGTTTGGGGACAAGTAATTCACCCCTCCACTTT,TRBJ1-6,NA,NA,TRBV28
CASSQYLNYEQYF,TGTGCCAGCAGCCAATATCTGAACTACGAGCAGTACTTC,TRBJ2-7,few,NA,TRBV14
CASRPSGTGVSYEQYF,TGTGCCAGCAGACCAAGCGGGACAGGTGTTTCCTACGAGCAGTACTTC,TRBJ2-7,once,NA,TRBV27
CASSLNGATLQETQYF,TGTGCCAGCAGCTTAAATGGGGCCACCTTACAAGAGACCCAGTACTTC,TRBJ2-5,NA,NA,TRBV7-3
CASSTRRGGFEKLFF,TGTGCCAGCAGCACCCGCCGAGGAGGGTTTGAAAAACTGTTTTTT,TRBJ1-4,NA,NA,TRBV5-6
CASSLRGQGYAFF,TGTGCCAGCAGTTTAAGGGGCCAGGGATATGCTTTCTTT,TRBJ1-1,NA,NA,TRBV28
CATSAPSGTDSYNEQFF,TGTGCCACCAGTGCGCCCTCCGGGACTGACTCCTACAATGAGCAGTTCTTC,TRBJ2-1,NA,NA,TRBV24-1
CASSIGVKNIQYF,TGTGCCAGTAGTATCGGAGTGAAGAACATTCAGTACTTC,TRBJ2-4,NA,NA,TRBV19
CASTSSDSPLHF,TGTGCCAGCACCAGCTCGGATTCACCCCTCCACTTT,TRBJ1-6,NA,NA,TRBV7-2
CASSASGGGGNTEAFF,TGTGCCAGCAGCGCCTCTGGGGGGGGAGGGAACACTGAAGCTTTCTTT,TRBJ1-1,NA,NA,TRBV7-8
CASSLRERQETQYF,TGCGCCAGCAGCTTGAGGGAGAGACAAGAGACCCAGTACTTC,TRBJ2-5,NA,NA,TRBV5-1
CASSVSGDTEAFF,TGTGCCAGCAGTGTATCGGGGGACACTGAAGCTTTCTTT,TRBJ1-1,NA,NA,TRBV6-4
CASSRTGTGTLSGYGYTF,TGTGCCAGCTCTCGGACAGGGACAGGGACCCTCAGCGGCTATGGCTACACCTTC,TRBJ1-2,NA,TRBD1,TRBV9
CASSSPNSANYGYTF,TGTGCCAGCAGTTCCCCGAACAGCGCTAACTATGGCTACACCTTC,TRBJ1-2,NA,NA,TRBV6-5
CASSIPGQGICYGYTF,TGTGCCAGCAGCATCCCGGGACAGGGGATTTGCTATGGCTACACCTTC,TRBJ1-2,NA,NA,TRBV21-1
CASSLGLAGNEQFF,TGTGCCAGCAGCTTAGGACTAGCAGGGAATGAGCAGTTCTTC,TRBJ2-1,NA,TRBD2,TRBV11-3
CASSPRQSGEQYF,TGTGCCAGCAGTCCCCGACAGTCGGGCGAGCAGTACTTC,TRBJ2-7,NA,NA,TRBV12-3/TRBV12-4
CASTTVGDYGYTF,TGTGCCAGCACTACCGTGGGGGACTATGGCTACACCTTC,TRBJ1-2,NA,NA,TRBV28
CASRTGTPNEQFF,TGTGCCAGCAGAACCGGGACCCCCAATGAGCAGTTCTTC,TRBJ2-1,NA,NA,TRBV27
CASAAAGSRADTQYF,TGTGCCAGTGCCGCGGCAGGGAGCCGGGCAGATACGCAGTATTTT,TRBJ2-3,NA,NA,TRBV19
CAVADSSYNSPLHF,TGTGCCGTGGCAGACAGCTCCTATAATTCACCCCTCCACTTT,TRBJ1-6,NA,NA,TRBV15
CASSIAPGNTIYF,TGTGCCAGTAGTATCGCCCCCGGAAACACCATATATTTT,TRBJ1-3,NA,NA,TRBV19
CASSLAGTGGSEQYF,TGTGCCAGCAGCTTAGCCGGGACAGGGGGCAGCGAGCAGTACTTC,TRBJ2-7,NA,TRBD1,TRBV7-2
CASSLNGGSYEQYF,TGTGCCAGCAGCCTTAACGGCGGCTCCTACGAGCAGTACTTC,TRBJ2-7,once,NA,TRBV3-1/TRBV3-2
CASSWGGTHQPQHF,TGTGCCAGCAGCTGGGGGGGAACGCATCAGCCCCAGCATTTT,TRBJ1-5,NA,NA,TRBV7-2
CASSPRGTRGDSYEQYF,TGCGCCAGCAGCCCCAGGGGGACTAGGGGGGACTCTTACGAGCAGTACTTC,TRBJ2-7,NA,NA,TRBV4-1
CASSLGTGEDYGYTF,TGTGCCAGCAGCTTAGGGACAGGGGAGGACTATGGCTACACCTTC,TRBJ1-2,NA,TRBD1,TRBV7-6